The TCR beta chain under discussion was sequenced for a study of blood T cell repertoires in COVID-19. Two negative PCRs, clearance, or symptom resolution characterized the recovered Cohort 3 donors. Sequencing used immunoSEQ multiplex PCR; TCRdb keeps in-frame clones, though not all of them. The sample holds about 270,000 clones, about 87% seen once. Specimen: PBMCs or T cells enriched from blood (not recorded which). This clonotype was sampled from a woman in her 50s who had recovered from COVID-19.

The CDR3 reads CASATRGTGRSETQYF. The CDR3 DNA reads as TGTGCCAGCGCTACCCGAGGGACAGGTCGATCGGAGACCCAGTACTTC. The chain uses TRBV5-6 and TRBJ2-5; 8 nucleotides match TRBD1. The germline CDR1 and CDR2 sequences are SGHDT and YYEEEE. With 7 bases clipped from V and 5 bases from J, the junction kept 16 bases outside the gene matches. The CDR3 is 16 amino acids.